Following are 2 T cell receptor beta chains from one sample sequenced in a study of T cells in Graves' hyperthyroidism and ophthalmopathy. Using RNA transcripts as the source, TCR beta CDR3 regions were amplified. With the HTBI primer set, the TCR CDR3 went through a first round of RT-PCR. TCRdb reprocessed the multiplex PCR reads with MiXCR, giving one entry per CDR3 protein. The sample records fewer than 700,000 distinct CDR3 sequences, 15% to 20% being singletons. Specimen: blood. These receptors originate from a woman between 18 and 29 years old with Graves' ophthalmopathy.

This clonotype was detected ten times or more. The rearrangement links TRBV27 to TRBJ2-1; 8 bases map to TRBD2. The CDR3 length is 14 residues. CDR1 and CDR2 from the germline V gene are MNHEY and SMNVEV (reference sequence). With 5 bases clipped from V and 6 bases from J, the junction kept 6 bases outside the gene matches. CDR3: CASSGGRMVNEQFF. The CDR3, as DNA: TGTGCCAGCAGTGGCGGGAGGATGGTCAATGAGCAGTTCTTC.

About this clonotype itself: Since a much larger clone is just one base distant, this may be a read error. This chain links TRBV12-3 or TRBV12-4 with TRBJ1-3; D is uncertain. The CDR3 is 15 amino acids. V lost 4 bases, J lost 2 bases, and 12 bases lay in between. CDR3 region: CASSCGEGTGNTIYF. Here the CDR3 DNA reads TGTGCCAGCAGTTGCGGTGAGGGTACTGGAAACACCATATATTTT.